This TCR beta chain originates from a study of graft-versus-host responses after intestinal transplantation. Study at large: For 3 to 4 years after anti-thymocyte globulin induction, all recipients took tacrolimus and steroids. General study results and limits: Among recipient marrow samples, GvH clones were found; some appeared first in ileum or blood. Those patients showing graft-donor T cell macrochimerism displayed high graft-versus-host to host-versus-graft clonal ratios in allografts. Circulating GvH clones peaking coincided with falling HvG clones soon after transplant.

Germline trimming cut 5 bases from V and 5 bases from J; bases unmatched to any gene: 8. The germline V gene encodes CDR1 SEHNR and CDR2 FQNEAQ (reference sequence). The CDR3 runs 15 residues. Repertoires were generated with immunoSEQ multiplex PCR, while TCRdb's copy carries only in-frame clones and drops some. The sample lists 100,000 to 120,000 clones, 85% to 95% occurring once. To note about this clone: Its antigen is undetermined.

This receptor was taken from a human donor who received an intestinal transplant. The sample consisted of unstimulated CD8+ T cells sorted from spleen or lymph node cells, taken before intestinal transplant. J is TRBJ2-5 and V is TRBV7-9, with 10 bases identical to TRBD1. The CDR3 region has the DNA TGTGCCAGCAGCCACTGGACAGGGGGAATTGAGACCCAGTACTTC. Protein sequence: CASSHWTGGIETQYF.